This T cell receptor (beta chain) emerged from a study of blood T cell repertoires in COVID-19. Study background: Acute-phase and convalescent COVID-19 samples originated in the United States, Italy and Spain.

Trimming stripped 3 bases from V and 11 bases from J, with 21 bases between. In germline, CDR1 is MNHEY, CDR2 SMNVEV (reference sequence). The CDR3 has 15 residues. This clone was seen a single time. The table came from immunoSEQ multiplex PCR; TCRdb's copy has only in-frame clones and leaves some out. The repertoire holds 110,000 or so clones, with around 89% as singletons. The receptor was derived from a human donor with acute or convalescent COVID-19. The donor label of this sample is uncertain. V usage is TRBV27 and J usage is TRBJ2-3; D gene uncertain. Material for sequencing was peripheral blood. The CDR3 sequence is CASSFGQQERNRQYF. The CDR3 DNA sequence: TGTGCCAGCAGTTTTGGCCAGCAGGAAAGGAATAGGCAGTATTTT.